Given below is one TCR beta chain in context. The entry originates in a study of control samples from healthy donors and cancer patients. Method: immunoSEQ multiplex PCR; TCRdb's copy keeps in-frame clones and lacks some. The data show 65,000 to 95,000 clones, more than 70% seen once. The germline V gene encodes CDR1 SGHDT and CDR2 YYEEEE. The CDR3 length is 17 residues. With 0 bases clipped from V and 0 bases from J, the junction kept 8 bases outside the gene matches. V gene TRBV5-6 combines with J gene TRBJ2-7, with 8 bases that match TRBD2. Sequencing used blood. The clonotype was recovered from a man in his fifties in good health. Here the CDR3 DNA reads TGTGCCAGCAGCTTGGGGGTAGCGGGATTCCCCTCCTACGAGCAGTACTTC. Translating it yields CASSLGVAGFPSYEQYF.